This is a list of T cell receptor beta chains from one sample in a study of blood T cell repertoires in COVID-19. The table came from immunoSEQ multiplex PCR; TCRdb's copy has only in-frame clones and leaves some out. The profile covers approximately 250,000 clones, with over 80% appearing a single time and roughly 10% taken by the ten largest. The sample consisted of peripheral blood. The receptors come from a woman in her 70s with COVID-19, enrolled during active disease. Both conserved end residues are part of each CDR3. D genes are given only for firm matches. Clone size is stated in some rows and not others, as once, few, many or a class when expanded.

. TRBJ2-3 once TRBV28 TGTGCCAGCACCCGGGACTTTACAGATACGCAGTATTTT CASTRDFTDTQYF
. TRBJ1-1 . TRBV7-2 TGTGCCAGCAGCGCTGGCCTCACTGAAGCTTTCTTT CASSAGLTEAFF
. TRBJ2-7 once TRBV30 TGTGCCTGGAGTGTTCCCACAGGCAACGAGCAGTACTTC CAWSVPTGNEQYF
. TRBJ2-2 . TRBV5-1 TGCGCCAGCAGCGGTTATAGGGGCTACACCGGGGAGCTGTTTTTT CASSGYRGYTGELFF
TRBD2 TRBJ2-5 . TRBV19 TGTGCCAGTAGTACGGGACTAGCGGGAGTAGAGACCCAGTACTTC CASSTGLAGVETQYF
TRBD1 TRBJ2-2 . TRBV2 TGTGCCAGCAGTGTCGACAGGGGGACCGGGGAGCTGTTTTTT CASSVDRGTGELFF
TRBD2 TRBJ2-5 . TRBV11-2 TGTGCCAGCAGCTTAGTTGGTAGCGGGATAACAGAGACCCAGTACTTC CASSLVGSGITETQYF
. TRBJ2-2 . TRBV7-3 TGTGCCAGCAGCCCCTCGCCTAATATTCACACCGGGGAGCTGTTTTTT CASSPSPNIHTGELFF
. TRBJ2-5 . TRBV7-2 TGTGCCAGCAGCCCCCGCCAAGAGACCCAGTACTTC CASSPRQETQYF
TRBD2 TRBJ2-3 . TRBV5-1 TGCGCCAGCAGCCCGGGACTAGCGGCAAGCACAGATACGCAGTATTTT CASSPGLAASTDTQYF
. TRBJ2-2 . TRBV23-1 TGCGCCAGCACGGGGTCCAGTCTGAACACCGGGGAGCTGTTTTTT CASTGSSLNTGELFF
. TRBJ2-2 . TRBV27 TGTGCCAGCCGGAGAGCAGGGCTGCCAGCTAACACCGGGGAGCTGTTTTTT CASRRAGLPANTGELFF
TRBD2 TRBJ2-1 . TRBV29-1 TGCAGCGCGACTAGCGGGAGGTTCAATGAGCAGTTCTTC CSATSGRFNEQFF
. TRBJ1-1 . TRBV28 TGTGCCAGCAGGGGGGCGGGCAGGGCGAACACTGAAGCTTTCTTT CASRGAGRANTEAFF
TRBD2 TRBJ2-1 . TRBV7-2 TGTGCCAGCAGCTTAGGTATCAGCGGGAGCTCCTACAATGAGCAGTTCTTC CASSLGISGSSYNEQFF
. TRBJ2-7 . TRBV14 TGTGCCAGCAGCTCCTCCTTCGGCGAGCAGTACTTC CASSSSFGEQYF
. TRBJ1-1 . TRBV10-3 TGTGCCATCAGTGAGACCAGGGGCGTTCGCACTGAAGCTTTCTTT CAISETRGVRTEAFF
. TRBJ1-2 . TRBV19 TGTGCCAGTAGTATGGCAGGGGTGCCCGAGGGTAACGGCTATGGCTACACCTTC CASSMAGVPEGNGYGYTF
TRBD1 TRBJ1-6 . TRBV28 TGTGCCAGTAGAAGGACAGGGGACAGCTACTATAATTCACCCCTCCACTTT CASRRTGDSYYNSPLHF
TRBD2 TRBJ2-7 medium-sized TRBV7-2 TGTGCCAGCAGCTTAGGGACTAGCGGGACCTACGAGCAGTACTTC CASSLGTSGTYEQYF
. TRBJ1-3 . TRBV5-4 TGTGCCAGCAGCCGCCCGGGACAAGGCTCTGGAAACACCATATATTTT CASSRPGQGSGNTIYF
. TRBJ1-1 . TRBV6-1 TGTGCCAGCAGTGAACGTGACAGAAAATCGAACACTGAAGCTTTCTTT CASSERDRKSNTEAFF
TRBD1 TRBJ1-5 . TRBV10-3 TGTGCCATCAGGGACGTAGACAGGGGAAGCAATCAGCCCCAGCATTTT CAIRDVDRGSNQPQHF
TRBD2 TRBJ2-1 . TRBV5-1 TGCGCCAGCCTTGGACTAGCGGACAATGAGCAGTTCTTC CASLGLADNEQFF
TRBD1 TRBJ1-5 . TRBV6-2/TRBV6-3 TGTGCCAGCAGTCGCGCGGACAGGGGGGTAAGCAATCAGCCCCAGCATTTT CASSRADRGVSNQPQHF
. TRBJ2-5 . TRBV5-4 TGTGCCAGCAGCCCATCTGGTAGGGGGACGCAAGAGACCCAGTACTTC CASSPSGRGTQETQYF
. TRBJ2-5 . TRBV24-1 TGTGCCACCAGTGATTTATCAGGGATCGGGGAGACCCAGTACTTC CATSDLSGIGETQYF
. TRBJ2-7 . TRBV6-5 TGTGCCAGCAGACCCCCGGGACTGAACTACGAGCAGTACTTC CASRPPGLNYEQYF
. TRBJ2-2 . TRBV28 TGTGCCAGCAGAATAACCGGGGAGCTGTTTTTT CASRITGELFF
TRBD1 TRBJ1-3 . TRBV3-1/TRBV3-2 TGTGCCAGCAGCCAAGAAGCAGGGGGTGGAAACACCATATATTTT CASSQEAGGGNTIYF
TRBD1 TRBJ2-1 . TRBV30 TGTGCCTGGAAACTAGGGACAGGGACTGAGCAGTTCTTC CAWKLGTGTEQFF
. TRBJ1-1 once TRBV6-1 TGTGCCAGCAGTGAATTCGCAGGGGAGGGCACTGAAGCTTTCTTT CASSEFAGEGTEAFF
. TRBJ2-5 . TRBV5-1 TGCGCCAGCAGCTTGAAAAACTGGGAGACCCAGTACTTC CASSLKNWETQYF
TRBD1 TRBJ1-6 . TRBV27 TGTGCCAGCAGCAGACAGGGGATTAATTCACCCCTCCACTTT CASSRQGINSPLHF
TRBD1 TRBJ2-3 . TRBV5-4 TGTGCCAGCAGCGCGCCAGGGGGCGGGTTGGGTACGCAGTATTTT CASSAPGGGLGTQYF
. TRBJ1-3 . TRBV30 TGTGCCTGGACCTTTTCTGATAGCCCTTCTGGAAACACCATATATTTT CAWTFSDSPSGNTIYF
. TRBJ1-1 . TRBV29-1 TGCAGCGTTGATCCCAGGGTCAACACTGAAGCTTTCTTT CSVDPRVNTEAFF
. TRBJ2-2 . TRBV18 TGTGCCAGCTCTCCTCTCACCGGGGAGCTGTTTTTT CASSPLTGELFF
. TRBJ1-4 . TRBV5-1 TGCGCCAGCAGCCCCGCTGGGCTGAATGAAAAACTGTTTTTT CASSPAGLNEKLFF
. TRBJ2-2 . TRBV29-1 TGCAGCGTTGAAAGTACAGGGAACACCGGGGAGCTGTTTTTT CSVESTGNTGELFF